These T cell receptor beta chains were read from a single sample in a study of cytomegalovirus exposure and HLA in healthy donors. TCRdb keeps only in-frame clones here, not all; method: immunoSEQ multiplex PCR. The data show 150,000 to 200,000 clones, about 10% seen once. Source material: PBMCs. These receptors all come from a young woman in good health and CMV-seropositive. CDR3s include the opening cysteine and the closing phenylalanine or tryptophan. The D gene is left open where the match is weak. Some rows mark clone size as missing; the rest say once, few, many or name a class of expanded clone.

J gene	V gene	clone size	D gene	CDR3 protein	CDR3 DNA
TRBJ2-7	TRBV15	few	-	CATSRGQADFSYEQYF	TGTGCCACCAGCAGAGGACAGGCCGATTTCTCCTACGAGCAGTACTTC
TRBJ2-3	TRBV5-1	-	TRBD2	CASSFRGDPHTDTQYF	TGCGCCAGCAGCTTCCGGGGGGATCCCCACACAGATACGCAGTATTTT
TRBJ2-7	TRBV18	many	-	CASSPIREDEQYF	TGTGCCAGCTCACCCATTAGAGAGGACGAGCAGTACTTC
TRBJ2-3	TRBV4-1	-	TRBD1	CASSQETGGRGTQYF	TGCGCCAGCAGCCAGGAAACAGGGGGGAGAGGTACGCAGTATTTT
TRBJ1-1	TRBV30	-	TRBD1	CASTQGTAKSEAFF	TGTGCCTCCACCCAGGGGACAGCCAAATCTGAAGCTTTCTTT
TRBJ2-7	TRBV11-2	-	TRBD1	CASSPDRGGYEQYF	TGTGCCAGCAGCCCTGACAGGGGAGGCTACGAGCAGTACTTC
TRBJ1-1	TRBV27	few	-	CASSLSSGYTEAFF	TGTGCCAGCAGCCTCTCCTCCGGTTACACTGAAGCTTTCTTT
TRBJ1-4	TRBV5-1	-	TRBD1	CASTKTGDKDEKLFF	TGCGCCAGCACCAAGACAGGGGACAAGGATGAAAAACTGTTTTTT
TRBJ2-1	TRBV19	-	-	CASTSRAVSYNEQFF	TGTGCCAGTACCTCACGAGCGGTCTCCTACAATGAGCAGTTCTTC
TRBJ2-7	TRBV6-1	few	TRBD1	CASRGSTGEREQYF	TGTGCCAGCAGGGGTTCGACAGGGGAGCGCGAGCAGTACTTC
TRBJ1-1	TRBV5-1	-	-	CASSYSQGQTEAFF	TGCGCCAGCAGCTACTCACAGGGTCAAACTGAAGCTTTCTTT
TRBJ2-2	TRBV10-3	few	-	CAISEGSRGGELFF	TGTGCCATCAGTGAGGGTTCGCGAGGGGGGGAGCTGTTTTTT
TRBJ2-7	TRBV19	-	TRBD2	CASSGAGGYYEQYF	TGTGCCAGTAGTGGAGCGGGAGGCTACTACGAGCAGTACTTC
TRBJ2-3	TRBV7-9	-	-	CASSLGQAASTDTQYF	TGTGCCAGCAGCTTAGGACAGGCCGCTAGCACAGATACGCAGTATTTT
TRBJ1-2	TRBV6-6	-	-	CASSRGGLPYGYTF	TGTGCCAGCAGCCGGGGGGGACTCCCGTATGGCTACACCTTC
TRBJ2-1	TRBV5-1	-	-	CASRMRLENNEQFF	TGCGCCAGCAGAATGAGACTCGAGAACAATGAGCAGTTCTTC
TRBJ1-1	TRBV7-6	-	TRBD1	CASSLVINRGLNTEAFF	TGTGCCAGCAGCTTAGTGATCAACAGGGGGCTGAACACTGAAGCTTTCTTT
TRBJ2-7	TRBV7-2	-	TRBD1	CASSPGTGNFYEQYF	TGTGCCAGCAGCCCCGGGACAGGGAACTTCTACGAGCAGTACTTC
TRBJ2-1	TRBV2	-	-	CASRTGQFNEQFF	TGTGCCAGCAGAACAGGACAATTCAATGAGCAGTTCTTC
TRBJ2-5	TRBV5-1	few	TRBD2	CASSLVLAAGGPETQYF	TGCGCCAGCAGCCTCGTCTTGGCAGCGGGAGGGCCCGAGACCCAGTACTTC
TRBJ1-2	TRBV29-1	few	-	CSVEDQGIRYGYTF	TGCAGCGTTGAAGATCAGGGGATTCGCTATGGCTACACCTTC
TRBJ2-3	TRBV5-1	many	TRBD2	CASSLGGTSGTDTQYF	TGCGCCAGCAGCTTGGGCGGGACTAGCGGCACAGATACGCAGTATTTT
TRBJ1-1	TRBV6-1	few	TRBD1	CASSGTGVAFF	TGTGCCAGCAGTGGGACAGGGGTTGCTTTCTTT
TRBJ2-5	TRBV18	few	-	CASSRQLYQETQYF	TGTGCCAGCTCCCGACAGTTGTACCAAGAGACCCAGTACTTC
TRBJ2-7	TRBV10-3	-	-	CAISGTESYEQYF	TGTGCCATCAGTGGGACAGAGTCCTACGAGCAGTACTTC
TRBJ2-7	TRBV7-6	-	TRBD2	CASSLASGRGYEQYF	TGTGCCAGCAGCTTAGCGTCCGGGAGGGGCTACGAGCAGTACTTC
TRBJ2-3	TRBV27	few	-	CASSLSVSRTQYF	TGTGCCAGCAGTTTATCGGTCTCGCGAACGCAGTATTTT
TRBJ2-7	TRBV10-3	few	TRBD2	CAISSSGGYYEQYF	TGTGCCATCTCTTCTAGCGGGGGATACTACGAGCAGTACTTC
TRBJ2-3	TRBV5-6	few	TRBD2	CASSSGLAGTDTQYF	TGTGCCAGCAGCTCCGGACTAGCGGGCACAGATACGCAGTATTTT
TRBJ2-5	TRBV11-2	-	TRBD2	CASSLDILSGGLAGETQYF	TGTGCCAGCAGCTTAGATATCCTCTCCGGGGGACTAGCGGGAGAGACCCAGTACTTC
TRBJ2-1	TRBV6-1	-	-	CASSEAPGGLFYNEQFF	TGTGCCAGCAGTGAAGCGCCGGGGGGCCTGTTCTACAATGAGCAGTTCTTC
TRBJ2-7	TRBV25-1	few	TRBD1	CASSGRDREPYEQYF	TGTGCCAGCAGTGGCCGGGACAGGGAGCCCTACGAGCAGTACTTC
TRBJ2-3	TRBV6-1	few	TRBD2	CASSGTSGRVNTQYF	TGTGCCAGCAGTGGGACTAGCGGGAGGGTCAATACGCAGTATTTT
TRBJ2-7	TRBV9	few	-	CASSVGRGVGYEQYF	TGTGCCAGCAGCGTAGGGAGAGGTGTTGGTTACGAGCAGTACTTC
TRBJ2-7	TRBV7-9	few	TRBD1	CASSSSGTGFNPGTYEQYF	TGTGCCAGCAGCTCGTCCGGGACAGGGTTTAATCCGGGGACCTACGAGCAGTACTTC
TRBJ2-7	TRBV5-1	few	TRBD2	CASSLAIGGGLPFSSYEQYF	TGCGCCAGCAGCTTGGCCATCGGGGGGGGACTACCCTTTAGCTCCTACGAGCAGTACTTC
TRBJ2-7	TRBV19	-	-	CASSTRLGWSYEQYF	TGTGCCAGTAGTACAAGACTAGGATGGTCCTACGAGCAGTACTTC
TRBJ2-1	TRBV12-5	-	TRBD1	CASGYGQGEDEQFF	TGTGCTAGTGGTTACGGACAGGGTGAAGATGAGCAGTTCTTC
TRBJ2-5	TRBV27	few	-	CASSPQGWETQYF	TGTGCCAGCAGCCCCCAGGGGTGGGAGACCCAGTACTTC
TRBJ1-4	TRBV15	-	-	CATSREQGNEKLFF	TGTGCCACCAGCAGAGAGCAGGGGAATGAAAAACTGTTTTTT
TRBJ1-1	TRBV18	-	-	CASSPTQTEAFF	TGTGCCAGCTCACCGACTCAGACTGAAGCTTTCTTT
TRBJ1-1	TRBV19	few	TRBD1	CASSLRTGTEAFF	TGTGCCAGTAGTTTGCGGACAGGGACTGAAGCTTTCTTT
TRBJ2-7	TRBV6-1	few	-	CASSDPAGTSYEQYF	TGTGCCAGCAGTGACCCAGCGGGTACATCCTACGAGCAGTACTTC
TRBJ1-4	TRBV27	few	-	CASSLTGAGEKLFF	TGTGCCAGCAGTCTTACAGGCGCCGGGGAAAAACTGTTTTTT
TRBJ2-1	TRBV11-3	-	TRBD2	CASSLAGGSYNEQFF	TGTGCCAGCAGCCTAGCGGGAGGATCCTACAATGAGCAGTTCTTC
TRBJ1-1	TRBV6-5	-	-	CASKPTPGIREAFF	TGTGCCAGCAAACCGACCCCAGGAATCCGGGAGGCTTTCTTT
TRBJ2-1	TRBV5-4	few	TRBD2	CASSARAGGGYNEQFF	TGTGCCAGCAGCGCCCGGGCGGGAGGGGGGTACAATGAGCAGTTCTTC
TRBJ1-2	TRBV27	-	TRBD1	CASRRSGTGQAYGYTF	TGTGCCAGTAGAAGGTCCGGGACAGGGCAGGCCTATGGCTACACCTTC
TRBJ1-6	TRBV5-1	-	-	CASSLGGGDSPLHF	TGCGCCAGCAGTCTAGGAGGGGGGGATTCACCCCTCCACTTT
TRBJ1-4	TRBV5-5	-	TRBD1	CASSTGTGRGEKLFF	TGTGCCAGCAGCACGGGGACAGGTCGAGGTGAAAAACTGTTTTTT
TRBJ2-7	TRBV5-6	-	TRBD2	CASSLGVLAVAYEQYF	TGTGCCAGCAGCTTGGGGGTACTAGCGGTAGCCTACGAGCAGTACTTC